One and the same sample provided the 14 T cell receptor beta chains below, sequenced in a study of vaccination and CD4 T cells after COVID-19. TCRdb recomputed calls from the PCR reads with MiXCR, one row per CDR3 protein. This sample yields 20,000 or so distinct CDR3 sequences, of which about 60% are seen a single time; approximately 1.1% belongs to the top ten. The source was CD4+ T cells from blood, collected before SARS-CoV-2 vaccination. The receptor set was obtained from a human donor who had recovered from COVID-19.

The chain links TRBV7-9 to TRBJ2-5; 8 bases fit TRBD1. Germline loops: CDR1 SEHNR, CDR2 FQNEAQ (reference sequence). The V and J ends lost 4 bases and 1 base, in that order; junction bases with no gene match: 5. The CDR3 loop spans 15 amino acids. The CDR3 DNA is TGTGCCAGCAGCTCCGACAGGGGTTCCCAAGAGACCCAGTACTTC. Translation gives CASSSDRGSQETQYF.

The rearrangement uses TRBV6-5 and TRBJ2-7, with D unresolved. This CDR3 is 13 amino acids long. V dropped 0 bases and J dropped 2 bases, with 5 bases sitting between them. Germline CDR1 and CDR2: MNHEY and SVGAGI. DNA of the CDR3: TGTGCCAGCAGTTACTCTGGGACCTACGAGCAGTACTTC. It codes for CASSYSGTYEQYF.

The chain couples TRBV5-4 to TRBJ2-2, with D possibly being TRBD1 (6 bases). The CDR3 loop spans 16 amino acids. Germline CDR1 and CDR2: SGHNT and YYREEE (reference sequence). V was cut by 4 bases and J by 3 bases, with 16 bases left in between. In nucleotides, the CDR3 is TGTGCCAGCAGCGGTGGTCTCAGGGGCGACACCGGGGAGCTGTTTTTT. Translation: CASSGGLRGDTGELFF.

This clonotype was counted a few times. This rearrangement joins TRBV19 to TRBJ1-5, with TRBD1 identical over 7 bases. The CDR3 extends over 16 amino acids. Germline CDR1 is LNHDA and CDR2 is SQIVND (reference sequence). Trimming took 0 bases from V and 3 from J; bases not matched to a gene: 5. The CDR3 DNA reads TGTGCCAGTAGTATAGATAGGGGGCGATTCAATCAGCCCCAGCATTTT. Protein sequence: CASSIDRGRFNQPQHF.

The rearrangement links TRBV5-4 to TRBJ1-5, with TRBD1 as a possible D gene (6 bases). There are 14 residues in the CDR3. V dropped 4 bases and J dropped 2 bases, with 10 bases sitting between them. CDR1 is SGHNT, CDR2 YYREEE, per germline (reference sequence). DNA of the CDR3: TGTGCCAGCAGCCAAGGGGGTGGCAATCAGCCCCAGCATTTT. The encoded protein is CASSQGGGNQPQHF.

The rearrangement joins TRBV4-2 to TRBJ2-5; D is perhaps TRBD2 (6 bases). V dropped 1 base and J dropped 2 bases, with 14 bases sitting between them. The germline CDR1 and CDR2 sequences are LGHNA and YNFKEQ. This CDR3 has 16 amino acids. CDR3 region: CASSQAGTSKQETQYF. The CDR3 DNA is TGTGCCAGCAGCCAAGCAGGGACTTCGAAACAAGAGACCCAGTACTTC.

V and J are TRBV4-2 and TRBJ2-2, with D perhaps matching TRBD2 (5 bases). In germline, CDR1 is LGHNA, CDR2 YNFKEQ. This CDR3 is built from 16 residues. V lost 0 bases and J lost 4, with 12 bases in between. CDR3 region: CASSQEAREVTGELFF. CDR3 sequence (DNA): TGTGCCAGCAGCCAAGAAGCACGGGAAGTCACCGGGGAGCTGTTTTTT.

The chain carries TRBV6-2 or TRBV6-3 and TRBJ2-3; D remains ambiguous. V lost 6 bases and J lost 6, with 25 bases in between. The CDR3 consists of 17 residues. Germline values: CDR1 MNHEY, CDR2 SVGEGT. The CDR3 sequence: CASRPDGPAGDGDTQYF. For the CDR3, the DNA is TGTGCCAGCAGGCCCGACGGACCGGCTGGAGATGGGGATACGCAGTATTTT.

In this sample, this clonotype turned up a few times. The chain links TRBV27 to TRBJ2-7, with no clear D. The ends were cut back, 8 bases at V and 2 bases at J, with 1 base in the middle. This CDR3 region has 9 residues. Germline V CDR1 and CDR2: MNHEY, SMNVEV (reference sequence). CDR3 residues: CASAYEQYF. The CDR3 DNA follows: TGTGCCAGCGCCTACGAGCAGTACTTC.

The V gene is TRBV7-8, the J gene TRBJ2-1; D perhaps matches TRBD2 (6 bases). The V end was cut by 1 base, the J end by 5 bases, with 9 bases between. CDR1 and CDR2 (germline): SGHVS, FQNEAQ. This CDR3 is 14 amino acids long. The CDR3 sequence is CASSLELAHNEQFF. CDR3 coding DNA: TGTGCCAGCAGCTTAGAACTAGCACACAATGAGCAGTTCTTC.

V and J are TRBV20-1 and TRBJ1-5, with D possibly being TRBD1 (5 bases). Germline CDR1 is DFQATT and CDR2 is SNEGSKA (reference sequence). The CDR3 is made up of 13 amino acids. Between the trimmed V and J ends, which lost 1 base and 3 bases, there was a span of 7 bases. The CDR3 protein is CSARGQHNQPQHF. CDR3 sequence (DNA): TGCAGTGCTAGAGGACAGCACAATCAGCCCCAGCATTTT.

This clonotype was observed a handful of times. The V gene is TRBV28, the J gene TRBJ1-6, with D unresolved. The CDR3 sequence is 13 residues long. The germline V gene encodes CDR1 MDHEN and CDR2 SYDVKM. The V gene lost 5 bases and the J gene lost 14 bases, with 16 bases spanning the gap. CDR3 bases: TGTGCCAGCAGTAAAGCCCCTGAGGTGACCCTCCACTTT. Its translation is CASSKAPEVTLHF.

V and J are TRBV15 and TRBJ2-3; the D call may be TRBD1 or TRBD2 (6 bases each). Trimming shortened V by 0 bases and J by 4 bases, and 20 bases separated the two germline ends. From germline, CDR1 is LNHNV and CDR2 YYDKDF (reference sequence). The CDR3 runs 18 residues. The CDR3 protein is CATSRDRDRGARADTQYF. DNA for the CDR3: TGTGCCACCAGCAGAGATCGAGATAGGGGGGCGCGAGCAGATACGCAGTATTTT. The whole variable domain, remainder taken from reference TRBV15 and TRBJ2-3, is DAMVIQNPRYQVTQFGKPVTLSCSQTLNHNVMYWYQQKSSQAPKLLFHYYDKDFNNEADTPDNFQSRRPNTSFCFLDIRSPGLGDTAMYLCATSRDRDRGARADTQYFGPGTRLTVL.

This clonotype has only one observation. The V call is TRBV2, the J call TRBJ1-6; 9 nucleotides match TRBD1. After removal of 3 bases from V and 6 bases from J, the junction contained 9 bases not matched to a gene. This CDR3 has 17 residues. Germline CDR1 reads SNHLY; CDR2 reads FYNNEI. The CDR3 here is CASSEDRTGAFNSPLHF. CDR3 in DNA: TGTGCCAGCAGTGAGGACCGGACAGGGGCTTTTAATTCACCCCTCCACTTT.